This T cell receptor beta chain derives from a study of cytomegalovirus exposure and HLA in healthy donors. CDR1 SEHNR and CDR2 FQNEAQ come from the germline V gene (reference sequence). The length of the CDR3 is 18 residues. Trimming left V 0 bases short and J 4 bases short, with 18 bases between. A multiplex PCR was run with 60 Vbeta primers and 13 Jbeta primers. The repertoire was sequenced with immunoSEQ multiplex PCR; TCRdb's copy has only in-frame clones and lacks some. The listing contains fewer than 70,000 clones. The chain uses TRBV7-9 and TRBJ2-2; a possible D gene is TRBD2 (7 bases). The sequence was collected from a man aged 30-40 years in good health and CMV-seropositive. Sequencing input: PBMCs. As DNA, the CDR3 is TGTGCCAGCAGCTTAGCAAGGACGTGGGGGGGCATCACCGGGGAGCTGTTTTTT. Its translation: CASSLARTWGGITGELFF.